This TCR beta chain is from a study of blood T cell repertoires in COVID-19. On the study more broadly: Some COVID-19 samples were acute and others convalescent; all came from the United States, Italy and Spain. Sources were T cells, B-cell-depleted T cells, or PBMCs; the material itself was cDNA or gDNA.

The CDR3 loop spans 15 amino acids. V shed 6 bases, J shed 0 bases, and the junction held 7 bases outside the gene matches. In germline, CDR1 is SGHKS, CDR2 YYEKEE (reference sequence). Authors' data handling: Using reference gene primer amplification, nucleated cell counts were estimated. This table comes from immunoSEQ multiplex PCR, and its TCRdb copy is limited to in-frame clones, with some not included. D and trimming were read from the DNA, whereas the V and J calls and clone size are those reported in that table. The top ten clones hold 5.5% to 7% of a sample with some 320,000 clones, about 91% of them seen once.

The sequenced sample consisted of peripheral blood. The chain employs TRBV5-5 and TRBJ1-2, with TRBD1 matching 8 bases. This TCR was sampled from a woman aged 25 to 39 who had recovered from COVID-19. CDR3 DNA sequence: TGTGCCAGCATGGGACAGGCCTTCACTAACTATGGCTACACCTTC. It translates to CASMGQAFTNYGYTF.